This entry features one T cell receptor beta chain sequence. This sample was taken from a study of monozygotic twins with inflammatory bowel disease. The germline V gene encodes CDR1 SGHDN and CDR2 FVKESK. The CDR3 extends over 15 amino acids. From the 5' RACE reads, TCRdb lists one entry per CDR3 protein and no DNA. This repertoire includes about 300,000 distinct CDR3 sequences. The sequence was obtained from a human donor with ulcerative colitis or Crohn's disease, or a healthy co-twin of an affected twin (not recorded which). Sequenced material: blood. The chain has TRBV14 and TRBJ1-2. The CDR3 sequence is CASSSWTSSYDGYTF. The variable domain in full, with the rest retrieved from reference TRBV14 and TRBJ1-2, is EAGVTQFPSHSVIEKGQTVTLRCDPISGHDNLYWYRRVMGKEIKFLLHFVKESKQDESGMPNNRFLAERTGGTYSTLKVQPAELEDSGVYFCASSSWTSSYDGYTFGSGTRLTVV.